Each of the 3 T cell receptor beta chains below was sequenced from the same sample in a study of T cells of healthy individuals. Via MiXCR, TCRdb re-called the 5' RACE reads, giving one row per CDR3 protein. Of more than 60,000 distinct CDR3 sequences listed, 15% to 20% are singletons. These TCRs come from a human donor in good health.

This clonotype was found many times. The V call is TRBV18, the J call TRBJ1-2; 9 nucleotides align to TRBD1. Germline assignment: CDR1 KGHSH and CDR2 LQKENI. This CDR3 is built from 14 residues. Trimming at V came to 5 bases and at J to 1 base, leaving 2 bases not matched to a gene. CDR3 sequence reads: CASSTGGDNYGYTF. The DNA for the CDR3 is TGTGCCAGCTCAACAGGGGGCGATAACTATGGCTACACCTTC.

The CDR3 is CASSLVESYNEQFF. As DNA, the CDR3 is TGTGCCAGCAGCTTGGTAGAATCCTACAATGAGCAGTTCTTC. The chain combines TRBV5-4 with TRBJ2-1; no clear D gene. The germline V gene has CDR1 SGHNT and CDR2 YYREEE (reference sequence). The CDR3 consists of 14 residues. V was pared by 0 bases and J by 1 base, with 5 bases between.

The chain links TRBV6-2 or TRBV6-3 to TRBJ1-5; D is possibly TRBD1 (5 bases). CDR1 is MNHEY, CDR2 SVGEGT, per germline. The CDR3 loop spans 14 amino acids. The V end was cut by 5 bases, the J end by 2 bases, with 10 bases between. This CDR3 is CASSPMGGNQPQHF. CDR3 sequence (DNA): TGTGCCAGCAGTCCCATGGGGGGCAATCAGCCCCAGCATTTT.